This T cell receptor beta chain was found in a study of metastatic and nonmetastatic thyroid tumors. Overall study context: Across peripheral blood and tumor or nodule tissue samples taken from malignant and benign thyroid patients, the repertoires were compared with one another.

This clone has only a few counts. The antigen is undetermined. Thyroid surgery was preceded by no treatment in any patient. Findings of the study overall: Significantly higher TCR beta diversity was reportedly seen in malignant thyroid tumors than benign nodules, in blood and tumor.

Source study methods: CDR3 was compared across clinicopathological groups, and the resulting differences were used to build a distant-metastasis classifier for papillary thyroid cancer. TCRdb re-analyzed the PCR reads using MiXCR. These V and J calls rely on TCRdb rather than the paper's analysis. In the table there are 80,000 to 85,000 clones, about an eighth of which are singletons. V trimming: 6 bases; J trimming: 12 bases; junction bases outside the gene matches: 22. The CDR3 is 16 residues long. Germline V gives CDR1 ENHRY, CDR2 SYGVKD. The specimen was tumor tissue. The genes are TRBV10-3 and TRBJ1-2; 7 bases match TRBD1. This receptor was identified in a female donor with papillary thyroid cancer or a benign thyroid nodule (not recorded which). Some clones in this sample may be carry-over from other donors' samples. The CDR3 sequence: CAISAPGQCRLAYHTF. The CDR3 DNA follows: TGTGCCATCAGCGCCCCGGGACAGTGCCGCCTGGCCTACCACACCTTC.